This entry describes one T cell receptor (beta chain). The sample belongs to a study of blood T cells in healthy people across ages. With a J-beta primer mix and a sample-barcoded 5' primer, a second PCR ran about 7 to 12 cycles. Each of the samples gave a minimum of 2.5 million paired-end reads that contained CDR3. TCRdb re-called the 5' RACE reads with MiXCR, one entry per CDR3 protein. The repertoire holds hundreds of thousands of distinct CDR3 sequences, with 55% to 70% as singletons. The germline V gene has CDR1 SGDLS and CDR2 YYNGEE. This CDR3 comprises 17 residues. V shed 0 bases and J shed 3 bases, with 13 bases lying between them. Collection of around 10 milliliters of peripheral blood was performed for each donor.

This clonotype was sampled from a man aged 25 to 40 in good health. The sequenced sample consisted of blood. This chain joins TRBV9 and TRBJ2-6, with D perhaps matching TRBD1 or TRBD2 (5 bases each). The DNA of the CDR3 is TGTGCCAGCAGCGTAGGATCCCGGGGCGGTGGGGCCAACGTCCTGACTTTC. Residues: CASSVGSRGGGANVLTF.